A single sample is the source of the 14 T cell receptor beta chains below, sequenced in a study of CD8+ T cells in alopecia areata. The treatment: oral pan-JAK inhibitor, 5-10 mg twice daily. Extracted RNA was reverse transcribed, and the resulting cDNA served as sequencing template. Assay used: immunoSEQ multiplex PCR; TCRdb lists only in-frame clones, some missing. The sample lists approximately 120,000 clones; over 60% were seen once. The sequencing here drew on CD4+ T cells sorted from blood, taken at week 4, from a patient treated with tofacitinib. The receptors derive from a human donor with alopecia areata.

This rearrangement joins TRBV6-5 to TRBJ2-5; possibly TRBD2 for D (6 bases). The CDR3 totals 13 residues. Trimming took off 6 bases at V and 4 bases at J, with 12 bases between the two ends. Per germline, CDR1 MNHEY and CDR2 SVGAGI. CDR3 nucleotides: TGTGCCAGCAGGCCCCCGGGGGTAGAGACCCAGTACTTC. The encoded protein is CASRPPGVETQYF.

This clone was detected once. The gene calls are TRBV9 and TRBJ2-3, with D possibly matching TRBD1 (5 bases). This CDR3 region has 15 residues. CDR1 SGDLS and CDR2 YYNGEE come from the germline V gene. V was shortened by 0 bases and J by 6 bases, with 14 bases between the two germline ends. The CDR3 region is CASSVEGPSRDTQYF. CDR3 nucleotides: TGTGCCAGCAGCGTAGAGGGGCCGAGTAGGGATACGCAGTATTTT. Full variable domain (rest looked up from reference TRBV9 and TRBJ2-3): DSGVTQTPKHLITATGQRVTLRCSPRSGDLSVYWYQQSLDQGLQFLIQYYNGEERAKGNILERFSAQQFPDLHSELNLSSLELGDSALYFCASSVEGPSRDTQYFGPGTRLTVL.

This sequence joins TRBV4-1 and TRBJ2-7; 7 nucleotides match TRBD1. The CDR3 length is 17 residues. Germline V gives CDR1 MGHRA, CDR2 YSYEKL. Trimming took 0 bases from V and 7 from J; bases not matched to a gene: 15. The CDR3 region is CASSQETPAGQAREQYF. As DNA, the CDR3 is TGCGCCAGCAGCCAAGAGACCCCCGCTGGACAGGCACGGGAGCAGTACTTC.

The chain has TRBV6-5 and TRBJ1-2; D uncertain. Per the germline V gene, CDR1 is MNHEY and CDR2 is SVGAGI. This CDR3 comprises 15 residues. V dropped 0 bases and J dropped 4 bases, with 12 bases sitting between them. The CDR3 coding sequence is TGTGCCAGCAGTTACTCGCGGCACAAAGGCTATGGCTACACCTTC. Protein product: CASSYSRHKGYGYTF.

V usage is TRBV6-1 and J usage is TRBJ1-1; D unresolved. The CDR3 has 14 amino acids. Germline V lookup: CDR1 MNHNS, CDR2 SASEGT. The germline V and J ends were trimmed by 1 base and 0 bases, with 6 bases remaining between them. Here the CDR3 DNA reads TGTGCCAGCAGTGAAGGAATCATGAACACTGAAGCTTTCTTT. This gives the protein CASSEGIMNTEAFF.

V and J are TRBV4-3 and TRBJ2-6; D remains ambiguous. V lost 1 base to trimming and J lost 4 bases, with 11 bases between them. The CDR3 has 16 amino acids. Per germline, CDR1 LGHNA and CDR2 YSLEER. The chain's CDR3 is CASSQGVRAGANVLTF. The DNA of the CDR3 is TGCGCCAGCAGCCAAGGGGTTCGGGCCGGGGCCAACGTCCTGACTTTC.

The CDR3, as DNA: TGCAGCGTTGAACGTAAGGACTCCACCCGGGAGACCCAGTACTTC. This sequence encodes CSVERKDSTRETQYF. The V gene is TRBV29-1, the J gene TRBJ2-5; possibly TRBD2 for D (5 bases). The germline V and J ends were trimmed by 2 bases and 5 bases, with 18 bases remaining between them. Germline CDR1 SQVTM, CDR2 ANQGSEA. The CDR3 runs to 15 residues.

The chain is built from TRBV2 and TRBJ2-3, with TRBD2 matching 11 bases. The V gene's germline CDR1 is SNHLY and CDR2 FYNNEI. Losses at the gene ends were 4 bases for V and 4 bases for J; bases not matched to a gene: 4. The CDR3 is made up of 15 amino acids. CDR3 protein: CASSGSGRAADTQYF. CDR3 nucleotides: TGTGCCAGCAGTGGTAGCGGGAGGGCCGCAGATACGCAGTATTTT.

This clone was seen a handful of times. The rearrangement links TRBV10-3 to TRBJ2-3, with D perhaps being TRBD1 or TRBD2 (6 bases each). CDR3 length equals 14 residues. Germline CDR1 ENHRY, CDR2 SYGVKD. The ends were cut back, 10 bases at V and 4 bases at J, with 18 bases in the middle. CDR3 region: CASGGGSAADTQYF. In nucleotides, the CDR3 is TGTGCCAGTGGAGGGGGGTCGGCGGCAGATACGCAGTATTTT.

This clone was counted between two and nine times. The J gene is TRBJ1-2, the V gene TRBV4-3; D is unresolved. This CDR3 region has 15 residues. CDR1 and CDR2 (germline): LGHNA, YSLEER. The V end lost 2 bases, the J end lost 1 base, and 11 bases lay between the germline ends. The CDR3 DNA is TGCGCCAGCAGCCAAAACTCGAGAAGTAACTATGGCTACACCTTC. Translation gives CASSQNSRSNYGYTF.

This rearrangement joins TRBV6-5 to TRBJ1-1; D is uncertain. Germline V lookup: CDR1 MNHEY, CDR2 SVGAGI. This CDR3 has 15 residues. V was cut by 0 bases and J by 1 base, with 9 bases left in between. CDR3 sequence (DNA): TGTGCCAGCAGTTACTCGATTCGGGGGAACACTGAAGCTTTCTTT. It yields the protein CASSYSIRGNTEAFF.

The rearrangement links TRBV19 to TRBJ1-2; maybe TRBD1 (6 bases). Trimming left V 7 bases short and J 3 bases short, with 18 bases between. This CDR3 is built from 15 residues. CDR1 is LNHDA, CDR2 SQIVND, per germline (reference sequence). The CDR3, as DNA: TGTGCCAGTAAATCAATTCTGGACAGAGACTATGGCTACACCTTC. Its protein is CASKSILDRDYGYTF.

The chain uses TRBV5-4 and TRBJ1-2, with D tentatively TRBD1 (5 bases). Trimming pared 1 base from V and 8 bases from J, leaving 12 bases between. The germline gives CDR1 SGHNT, CDR2 YYREEE (reference sequence). CDR3 length: 13 residues. This CDR3 is CASSLSWGEGYTF. CDR3 DNA sequence: TGTGCCAGCAGCTTGAGTTGGGGGGAAGGCTACACCTTC.

The chain recombines TRBV9 with TRBJ2-2; D gene uncertain. The V gene's germline CDR1 is SGDLS and CDR2 YYNGEE. Trimming shortened V by 3 bases and J by 4 bases, and 7 bases separated the two germline ends. The CDR3 is 13 amino acids. The CDR3 protein is CASSGGSTGELFF. DNA of the CDR3: TGTGCCAGCAGCGGCGGTTCCACCGGGGAGCTGTTTTTT.